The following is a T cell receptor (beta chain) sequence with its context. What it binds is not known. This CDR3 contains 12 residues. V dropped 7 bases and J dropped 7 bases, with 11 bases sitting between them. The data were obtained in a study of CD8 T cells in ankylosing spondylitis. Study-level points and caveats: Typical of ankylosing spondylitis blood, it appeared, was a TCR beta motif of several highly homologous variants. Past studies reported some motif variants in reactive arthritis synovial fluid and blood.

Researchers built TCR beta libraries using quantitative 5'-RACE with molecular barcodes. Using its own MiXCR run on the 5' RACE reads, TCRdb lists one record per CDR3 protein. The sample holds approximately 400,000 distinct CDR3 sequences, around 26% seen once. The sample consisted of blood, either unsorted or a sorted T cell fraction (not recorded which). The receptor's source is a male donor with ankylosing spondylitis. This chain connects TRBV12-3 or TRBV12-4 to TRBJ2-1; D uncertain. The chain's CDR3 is CASTSMRNEQFF. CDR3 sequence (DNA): TGTGCCAGCACCTCGATGAGAAATGAGCAGTTCTTC.